This T cell receptor (beta chain) was profiled in a study of CD8 T cells in ankylosing spondylitis. This clonotype was counted only a few times. MiXCR, applied by TCRdb to the 5' RACE reads, yields one record per CDR3 protein. Counted here are 180,000 or so distinct CDR3 sequences, 11% occurring once; the ten biggest clones make up roughly 28%. Germline values: CDR1 DFQATT, CDR2 SNEGSKA (reference sequence). This CDR3 is built from 15 residues. V shed 3 bases, J shed 6 bases, and the junction held 9 bases outside the gene matches. The source is a male donor with ankylosing spondylitis or in good health (not recorded which). The chain has TRBV20-1 and TRBJ2-2; 8 nucleotides match TRBD2. Sequencing was performed on blood, either unsorted or a sorted T cell fraction (not recorded which). In DNA, the CDR3 is TGCAGTGCTAGCCCGGGACTAGTTCGCGCCGGGGAGCTGTTTTTT. Protein sequence: CSASPGLVRAGELFF.